These 4 T cell receptor beta chains came from one sample sequenced in a study of blood T cell repertoires in COVID-19 (TCRdb year 2020). Library generation was performed with the immunoSEQ multiplex PCR assay. The source is immuneACCESS, and TCRdb retained only in-frame sequences with V and J called. Part of the clones is not carried over; for the studies checked, unresolved V genes explain less than half of this, and the remainder is unexplained. Within this sample are some 180,000 clones, with about 85% of them counted one time only. 6.2% of the sample comes from the top ten. Specimen: PBMCs or T cells enriched from blood (not recorded which). The receptors come from a man aged 40-50 years who had recovered from COVID-19.

The gene calls are TRBV28 and TRBJ1-6, with D hard to call. This CDR3 is 16 amino acids long. V was pared by 3 bases and J by 10 bases, with 19 bases between. Germline V CDR1 and CDR2: MDHEN, SYDVKM. In DNA form, the CDR3 reads TGTGCCAGCAGTTTTATTAGCTTTGCGCAAGACTCACCCCTCCACTTT. This sequence encodes CASSFISFAQDSPLHF.

The chain joins TRBV19 to TRBJ1-5; perhaps TRBD1 as D (6 bases). This CDR3 comprises 15 residues. V lost 3 bases and J lost 1, with 10 bases in between. From germline, CDR1 is LNHDA and CDR2 SQIVND (reference sequence). The chain's CDR3 is CASSMVDRSNQPQHF. In DNA form, the CDR3 reads TGTGCCAGTAGTATGGTCGACAGGAGCAATCAGCCCCAGCATTTT.

The V call is TRBV12-3 or TRBV12-4, the J call TRBJ1-2; D gene ambiguous. V was pared by 6 bases and J by 6 bases, with 14 bases between. The CDR3 covers 13 residues. CDR3 sequence: CASSAGSYDGYTF. Here the CDR3 DNA reads TGTGCCAGCAGCGCCGGGTCCTACGATGGCTACACCTTC.

The chain carries TRBV28 and TRBJ1-1, with unresolved D. Germline V gene sequence: CDR1 MDHEN, CDR2 SYDVKM. This CDR3 region has 13 residues. The ends were cut back, 3 bases at V and 4 bases at J, with 9 bases in the middle. The CDR3 region is CASSFGRSTEAFF. The CDR3 DNA follows: TGTGCCAGCAGTTTTGGGAGGAGCACTGAAGCTTTCTTT.